This T cell receptor (beta chain) was found in a study of cytomegalovirus exposure and HLA in healthy donors. With respect to this clone: Its antigen is unidentified.

The CDR3 is made up of 14 amino acids. Germline lookup yields CDR1 MNHEY and CDR2 SMNVEV (reference sequence). V shed 2 bases, J shed 5 bases, and the junction held 3 bases outside the gene matches. 13 Jbeta primers and 60 Vbeta primers were used for the PCR. TCRdb keeps only in-frame clones here, not all; method: immunoSEQ multiplex PCR. Of about 170,000 clones detected, approximately 84% appear once; the ten largest clones hold approximately 2.5%. Study results and caveats: In vitro data verified three CMV-associated chains as specific for CMV antigens.

This rearrangement joins TRBV27 to TRBJ1-2, with 9 bases identical to TRBD1. What was sequenced was PBMCs. The clonotype was recovered from a man aged 25-40 years in good health and CMV-seropositive. CDR3 sequence (DNA): TGTGCCAGCAGTTTAGCCGGGACAGGGTATGGCTACACCTTC. Translated, it gives CASSLAGTGYGYTF.